Each of the 20 T cell receptor beta chains below was sequenced from the same sample in a study of blood T cells in healthy people across ages. For the second PCR, which ran for about 6 to 12 cycles, a sample-barcoded 5' primer and a J-beta primer mix were used. Each CDR3 protein is one row after TCRdb ran MiXCR on the 5' RACE reads. The data contain roughly 900,000 distinct CDR3 sequences, around 28% of them seen just once; the ten biggest clones take up 15% to 20%. Sequencing input: blood. The receptors derive from a woman older than 75 in good health.

The chain combines TRBV3-1 with TRBJ2-1, with D hard to call. V was cut by 0 bases and J by 0 bases, with 6 bases left in between. The germline gives CDR1 LGHDT, CDR2 YNNKEL (reference sequence). The CDR3 sequence is 15 residues long. The CDR3 loop is CASSQDHASYNEQFF. CDR3 sequence (DNA): TGTGCCAGCAGCCAAGATCATGCCTCCTACAATGAGCAGTTCTTC.

A few counts support this clonotype. This chain joins TRBV5-1 and TRBJ2-3; D is perhaps TRBD1 or TRBD2 (5 bases each). Germline V gene sequence: CDR1 SGHRS, CDR2 YFSETQ. V was trimmed by 5 bases and J by 0 bases, leaving 22 bases between them. The CDR3 is 18 amino acids. The CDR3 coding sequence is TGCGCCAGCAGTCCGGGACGCGCTCCCAGAGGTAGCACAGATACGCAGTATTTT. It is translated as CASSPGRAPRGSTDTQYF.

V usage is TRBV7-2 and J usage is TRBJ1-5; 7 bases match TRBD1. The V segment lost 5 bases and the J segment 11 bases; nucleotides outside the gene matches: 9. Germline V lookup: CDR1 SGHTA, CDR2 FQGNSA. The CDR3 is 13 amino acids. CDR3 sequence (DNA): TGTGCCAGCAGCCCGGGACAGTTGGAAGCCCAGCATTTT. Residues: CASSPGQLEAQHF.

This CDR3 reads CASSDLTGAKNIQYF. The CDR3 DNA sequence: TGTGCCAGCAGCGACCTTACGGGGGCCAAAAACATTCAGTACTTC. This chain connects TRBV5-5 to TRBJ2-4; D may be TRBD2 (5 bases). The germline V gene has CDR1 SGHKS and CDR2 YYEKEE (reference sequence). The CDR3 has 15 residues. V lost 4 bases to trimming and J lost 1 base, with 12 bases between them.

This clonotype has at least ten counts. The V call is TRBV20-1, the J call TRBJ2-7, with 7 bases fitting TRBD2. The trim removed 6 bases at V and 5 bases at J, leaving 10 bases unmatched. The length of the CDR3 is 13 residues. Germline V gives CDR1 DFQATT, CDR2 SNEGSKA (reference sequence). CDR3: CSARATGGDEQYF. CDR3 DNA sequence: TGCAGTGCGAGGGCCACGGGGGGAGACGAGCAGTACTTC.

As to this clonotype: One junction end disagrees with the germline gene, perhaps due to a read error. The V call is TRBV27, the J call TRBJ2-1, with 9 bases aligning to TRBD2. Germline-derived CDR1 and CDR2 are MNHEY and SMNVEV (reference sequence). This CDR3 is built from 20 residues. The CDR3 region is CASSLRPTGGGASDYNAQFF. The DNA of the CDR3 is TGTGCCAGCAGTTTACGTCCCACTGGCGGGGGGGCCTCCGATTACAATGCGCAGTTCTTC.

This clonotype was seen many times. The rearrangement uses TRBV6-6 and TRBJ1-2, with TRBD1 matching 7 bases. V lost 4 bases to trimming and J lost 6 bases; unmatched junction nucleotides: 11. This CDR3 region has 15 residues. Per the germline V gene, CDR1 is MNHNY and CDR2 is SVGAGI (reference sequence). CDR3 residues: CASSSARGTENGYTF. The CDR3 DNA follows: TGTGCCAGCAGTTCTGCCCGCGGGACAGAAAATGGCTACACCTTC.

The V and J genes are TRBV6-6 and TRBJ1-6; the D is unclear. Trimming removed 4 bases from V and 9 bases from J, with 10 bases in between. The V gene's germline CDR1 is MNHNY and CDR2 SVGAGI (reference sequence). The CDR3 covers 13 residues. CDR3 protein: CASSSDGSSPLHF. CDR3 DNA: TGTGCCAGCAGTTCGGATGGGAGTTCACCCCTCCACTTT.

With respect to this clonotype: A junction end diverges from the germline sequence, so it may reflect a read error. This chain uses TRBV12-3 or TRBV12-4 with TRBJ2-3; 7 bases are a match to TRBD2. CDR3 size: 16 residues. The CDR3 sequence: CASSLRGRVGTDTQYF. The CDR3 DNA reads as TGTGCCAGTAGTTTACGAGGGAGGGTGGGCACAGATACGCAGTATTTT.

This clonotype was found many times. The chain has TRBV12-3 or TRBV12-4 and TRBJ1-2; maybe TRBD1 (6 bases). There are 13 residues in the CDR3. The V end was cut by 6 bases, the J end by 4 bases, with 12 bases between. DNA for the CDR3: TGTGCCAGCAGCTTACAGGGTAGCTATGGCTACACCTTC. Its translation: CASSLQGSYGYTF.

This clonotype was seen repeatedly, ten times or more. The chain recombines TRBV6-2 or TRBV6-3 with TRBJ2-1; D remains ambiguous. The V gene lost 2 bases and the J gene lost 2 bases, with 16 bases spanning the gap. The CDR3 consists of 17 residues. Per germline, CDR1 MNHEY and CDR2 SVGEGT. Here the CDR3 reads CASSYLRSGFPYNEQFF. In DNA form, the CDR3 reads TGTGCCAGCAGTTACCTTAGATCCGGGTTCCCCTACAATGAGCAGTTCTTC.

This clonotype was detected ten times or more. The chain combines TRBV20-1 with TRBJ2-3, with 11 bases fitting TRBD2. The CDR3 runs 16 residues. Germline values: CDR1 DFQATT, CDR2 SNEGSKA (reference sequence). J gave up 5 bases and V 6 bases, and 13 bases lay outside the gene matches. The CDR3 coding sequence is TGCAGTGCGCCCTTAATTGTAGCGGGGGGGCAAGATACGCAGTATTTT. It encodes CSAPLIVAGGQDTQYF.

This clonotype was picked up many times. The genes are TRBV20-1 and TRBJ2-3, with 9 bases identical to TRBD2. Germline V lookup: CDR1 DFQATT, CDR2 SNEGSKA (reference sequence). The CDR3 runs 15 residues. The trim removed 0 bases at V and 1 base at J, leaving 2 bases unmatched. CDR3 residues: CSARDRLAGTDTQYF. The CDR3, as DNA: TGCAGTGCTAGAGATCGACTAGCGGGCACAGATACGCAGTATTTT.

Details on this clonotype: A much larger clone lies one base from this, so it may be a read error. The rearrangement links TRBV20-1 to TRBJ2-3, with 13 bases fitting TRBD2. V lost 2 bases, J lost 14 bases, and 4 bases stayed unmatched. The CDR3 length is 12 residues. The germline gives CDR1 DFQATT, CDR2 SNEGSKA (reference sequence). CDR3 sequence (DNA): TGCAGTGCTAGAACACTAGCGGGGGGGTCGTATTTT. Translation gives CSARTLAGGSYF.

This clonotype was counted only a few times. The chain uses TRBV2 and TRBJ2-5; a possible D gene is TRBD2 (8 bases). The V gene's germline CDR1 is SNHLY and CDR2 FYNNEI. Trimming left V 7 bases short and J 5 bases short, with 17 bases between. The CDR3 consists of 14 residues. CDR3 sequence: CASKGAGGVETQYF. In DNA form, the CDR3 reads TGTGCCAGCAAGGGGGCGGGGGGTGTGGAGACCCAGTACTTC.

The count of this clonotype is one. The chain links TRBV7-9 to TRBJ1-1; unclear D gene. V lost 1 base to trimming and J lost 10 bases, with 13 bases between them. The CDR3 is 13 amino acids. Looked up from germline, CDR1 is SEHNR and CDR2 is FQNEAQ (reference sequence). The CDR3 is CASSLVGSIGAFF. Here the CDR3 DNA reads TGTGCCAGCAGCTTAGTGGGCTCCATCGGAGCTTTCTTT.

The V gene is TRBV7-2, the J gene TRBJ2-2; 7 bases align to TRBD2. CDR1 is SGHTA, CDR2 FQGNSA, per germline. J lost 0 bases, V lost 5 bases, and 6 bases had no gene match. The CDR3 length is 16 residues. DNA of the CDR3: TGTGCCAGCAGCGGGGGGGGTTCCGCGAACACCGGGGAGCTGTTTTTT. As protein: CASSGGGSANTGELFF.

This clonotype was recorded at least ten times. The V and J genes are TRBV2 and TRBJ2-3; D is perhaps TRBD2 (6 bases). CDR3 length equals 13 residues. V lost 8 bases to trimming and J lost 5 bases, with 14 bases between them. Germline V gene data show CDR1 as SNHLY and CDR2 as FYNNEI. This CDR3 is CASGDLDRDTQYF. Written as DNA, the CDR3 is TGTGCCAGCGGGGACTTAGACAGAGATACGCAGTATTTT.

This clonotype was seen a few times. The CDR3 DNA follows: TGTGCCAGCAGACAGGGGAAGAGCAATCAGCCCCAGCATTTT. Protein sequence: CASRQGKSNQPQHF. The V call is TRBV6-2 or TRBV6-3, the J call TRBJ1-5; 7 nucleotides match TRBD1. The CDR3 has 14 residues. V was pared by 6 bases and J by 1 base, with 3 bases of the junction left unmatched. Per germline, CDR1 MNHEY and CDR2 SVGEGT.

V is TRBV5-1 and J is TRBJ2-3, with 9 bases that match TRBD1. The germline V gene encodes CDR1 SGHRS and CDR2 YFSETQ. The J segment lost 6 bases and the V segment lost 4 bases, leaving 6 bases of the junction unmatched. The CDR3 is 14 residues long. The CDR3 DNA follows: TGCGCCAGCAGCAGGGGACAGGGATTCGATACGCAGTATTTT. It specifies CASSRGQGFDTQYF.